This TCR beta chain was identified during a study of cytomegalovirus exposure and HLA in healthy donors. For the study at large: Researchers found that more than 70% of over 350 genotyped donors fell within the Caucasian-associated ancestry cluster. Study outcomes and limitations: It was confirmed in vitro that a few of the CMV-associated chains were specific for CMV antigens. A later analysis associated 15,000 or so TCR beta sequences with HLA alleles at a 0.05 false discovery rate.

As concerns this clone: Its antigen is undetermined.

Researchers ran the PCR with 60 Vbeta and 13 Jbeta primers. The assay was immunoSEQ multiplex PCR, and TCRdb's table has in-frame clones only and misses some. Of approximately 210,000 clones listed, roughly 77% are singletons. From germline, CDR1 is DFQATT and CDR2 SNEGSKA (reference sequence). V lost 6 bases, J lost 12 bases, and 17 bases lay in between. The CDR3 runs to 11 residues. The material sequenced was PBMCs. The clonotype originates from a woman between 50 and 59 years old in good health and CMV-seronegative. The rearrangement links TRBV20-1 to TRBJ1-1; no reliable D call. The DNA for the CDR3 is TGCAGTGCCTATGACAATCCTCACCCTTTCTTT. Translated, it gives CSAYDNPHPFF.